These T cell receptor beta chains were read from a single sample in a study of graft-versus-host responses after intestinal transplantation. Data came from immunoSEQ multiplex PCR; TCRdb stores just in-frame clones and leaves some out. The sample contains 65,000 to 90,000 clones, 85% to 95% of which appear only once. What these receptors recognize is not known. The source was unstimulated CD8+ T cells sorted from spleen or lymph node cells, collected before transplant. These receptors came from a human donor who was the organ donor for an intestinal transplant. The CDR3 runs from the conserved cysteine through the conserved F or W. A D gene is named only where the DNA matches it firmly. Expanded clones get a size class; other rows say once, few or many, or leave the size out.

abundance	d_gene	v_gene	j_gene	CDR3aa	CDR3nt
.	TRBD1	TRBV7-8	TRBJ1-2	CASSPQGANYGYTF	TGTGCCAGCAGCCCCCAGGGGGCTAACTATGGCTACACCTTC
.	.	TRBV9	TRBJ1-6	CASSLRAGFVSPLHF	TGTGCCAGCTCTCTCAGGGCAGGGTTTGTTTCACCCCTCCACTTT
.	.	TRBV5-6	TRBJ2-7	CASSFWVLATYEQYF	TGTGCCAGCAGCTTTTGGGTCCTAGCAACCTACGAGCAGTACTTC
.	.	TRBV4-2	TRBJ1-6	CASSRGNSPLHF	TGTGCCAGCAGCAGGGGAAATTCACCCCTCCACTTT
.	.	TRBV6-6	TRBJ2-3	CASRLYQGPIEQF	TGTGCCAGCAGGCTATATCAGGGTCCCATCGAGCAATTT
.	.	TRBV7-2	TRBJ1-1	CASSLGPDLNTEAFF	TGTGCCAGCAGCTTAGGTCCAGACTTGAACACTGAAGCTTTCTTT
.	.	TRBV19	TRBJ1-2	CASSIKDSFYGYTF	TGTGCCAGTAGTATCAAGGACAGTTTCTATGGCTACACCTTC
.	.	TRBV7-9	TRBJ2-5	CASSLGGVKETQYF	TGTGCCAGCAGCTTAGGGGGGGTAAAAGAGACCCAGTACTTC
.	TRBD2	TRBV7-8	TRBJ2-7	CASSLVAGGRTYEQYF	TGTGCCAGCAGCTTAGTAGCGGGGGGCCGAACCTACGAGCAGTACTTC
once	.	TRBV7-9	TRBJ1-5	CASSRGHGNQPQHF	TGTGCCAGCAGCCGGGGACATGGCAATCAGCCCCAGCATTTT
.	.	TRBV19	TRBJ1-2	CASSIIVREANYGYTF	TGTGCCAGTAGTATTATCGTCAGGGAAGCTAACTATGGCTACACCTTC
once	.	TRBV28	TRBJ1-5	CASSFTAVLDQPQHF	TGTGCCAGCAGTTTTACAGCAGTCCTGGATCAGCCCCAGCATTTT
once	.	TRBV7-8	TRBJ2-7	CASSPRTEGYEQYF	TGTGCCAGCAGCCCGCGGACCGAGGGCTACGAGCAGTACTTC
.	.	TRBV19	TRBJ2-7	CASSIRDTSYEQYF	TGTGCCAGTAGTATCCGGGACACCTCCTACGAGCAGTACTTC
.	.	TRBV19	TRBJ1-2	CASSIVTANYGYTF	TGTGCCAGTAGTATAGTGACAGCTAACTATGGCTACACCTTC
.	TRBD1	TRBV13	TRBJ2-7	CASSDRTGGYEQYF	TGTGCCAGCAGCGATAGGACAGGGGGCTACGAGCAGTACTTC
.	TRBD2	TRBV11-3	TRBJ2-1	CASSSPRLAGGPFF	TGTGCCAGCAGCTCACCCCGACTAGCGGGGGGGCCATTCTTC
.	TRBD1	TRBV7-9	TRBJ1-6	CASSSRDSNSPLHF	TGTGCCAGCAGCTCCCGGGACAGCAACTCACCCCTCCACTTT
.	.	TRBV11-2	TRBJ2-3	CASSRTLVGDTQYF	TGTGCCAGCAGCCGAACCCTAGTAGGAGATACGCAGTATTTT
.	.	TRBV5-4	TRBJ2-7	CASSPRQTGKDYEQYF	TGTGCCAGCAGCCCTCGACAGACTGGGAAAGACTACGAGCAGTACTTC
.	TRBD1	TRBV28	TRBJ1-2	CASSPPRTGLNYGYTF	TGTGCCAGCAGCCCCCCTCGGACAGGACTTAACTATGGCTACACCTTC
once	TRBD1	TRBV10-3	TRBJ1-1	CAISPETGMAEAFF	TGTGCCATCAGTCCCGAGACAGGGATGGCTGAAGCTTTCTTT
.	.	TRBV4-3	TRBJ1-1	CASSQAGLMNTEAFF	TGCGCCAGCAGCCAAGCGGGACTTATGAACACTGAAGCTTTCTTT
.	.	TRBV9	TRBJ2-3	CASSKTGTPVEDTQYF	TGTGCCAGCAGCAAAACAGGGACGCCCGTTGAGGATACGCAGTATTTT
.	.	TRBV5-1	TRBJ2-3	CASSLVEGLVSDTQYF	TGCGCCAGCAGCTTGGTGGAGGGTTTGGTCTCAGATACGCAGTATTTT
.	.	TRBV5-4	TRBJ2-7	CASSRRGHSYEQYF	TGTGCCAGCAGCCGGCGGGGGCACTCCTACGAGCAGTACTTC